The present T cell receptor beta chain was sequenced within a study of regulatory T cells in long-lasting Graves disease. Points on this clonotype: The junction differs from germline at one of its ends, possibly a read error.

With iRepertoire HTBI primers and Arm-PCR of CDR3 regions, TCR beta libraries were built. TCRdb passed the multiplex PCR reads through MiXCR, listing each CDR3 protein once. Of 380,000 or so distinct CDR3 sequences listed, under 20% are singletons. The CDR3 runs 15 residues. CDR1 and CDR2 (germline): LNHDA, SQIVND (reference sequence). As to time point: newly diagnosed GD, antithyroid drugs for less than 3 months. Following extraction of RNA from PBMCs, that RNA was used to make the TCR library. These records were also assigned to another study, of T cells in Graves' hyperthyroidism and ophthalmopathy. This second report adds: Peripheral blood also featured most of the thyroid clonotypes expanded above 0.001.

Material: peripheral blood mononuclear cells (PBMCs), obtained at new diagnosis, from a patient treated with antithyroid drugs. The clonotype was recovered from a woman under 30 with Graves disease. The V and J genes are TRBV19 and TRBJ2-1; 8 bases are a match to TRBD2. This CDR3 is CASILDGAGGNEQSF. CDR3 DNA: TGTGCCAGTATTCTAGATGGGGCGGGGGGCAATGAGCAGTCCTTC.